The TCR beta chain under discussion was sequenced for a study of identical twins. Overall study results and limits: Researchers caution that invariant MAIT and iNKT cells could partly confound zero-insertion analyses.

This clonotype has more than one count but fewer than ten. As yet, its antigen is unknown. Each CDR3 protein is one row after TCRdb ran MiXCR on the 5' RACE reads. The table has 500,000 to 650,000 distinct CDR3 sequences, about 22% seen once. The sample also formed part of further work on yellow fever vaccine responses in identical twins.

The TCR originated in a woman aged 18 to 35 in good health. Sequenced material: CD4+ T cells sorted from blood.

As DNA, the CDR3 is TGTGCCAGCAGTGCAGGGCACTATGGCTACACCTTC. Its translation: CASSAGHYGYTF. The chain couples TRBV12-3 or TRBV12-4 to TRBJ1-2, with a weak D call TRBD1 (5 bases). V was clipped by 5 bases and J by 3 bases, with 7 bases between them. The length of the CDR3 is 12 residues.